A single sample gave rise to the 17 T cell receptor beta chains below, sequenced in a study of cytomegalovirus exposure and HLA in healthy donors. Here immunoSEQ multiplex PCR was the method, and the copy in TCRdb shows in-frame clones only, minus some. The sample carries fewer than 350,000 clones, roughly 90% recorded once. Sequencing was performed on PBMCs. These receptors all stem from a woman between 18 and 30 years old in good health and CMV-seronegative.

The V gene is TRBV6-5, the J gene TRBJ2-5, with D possibly TRBD1 on 6 matching bases. This CDR3 has 15 residues. The V gene's germline CDR1 is MNHEY and CDR2 SVGAGI. The germline V and J ends were trimmed by 5 bases and 2 bases, with 15 bases remaining between them. CDR3 nucleotides: TGTGCCAGCAGTCGAACCGGGACACTACAAGAGACCCAGTACTTC. It encodes CASSRTGTLQETQYF.

The CDR3 bases are TGCAGCGCAGGACTGATGGGGAATGAGCAGTTCTTC. This codes for CSAGLMGNEQFF. The rearrangement links TRBV29-1 to TRBJ2-1; D is perhaps TRBD2 (5 bases). Looked up from germline, CDR1 is SQVTM and CDR2 is ANQGSEA. V lost 7 bases, J lost 7 bases, and 14 bases lay in between. CDR3 length: 12 amino acids.

This clone was observed once. The V and J genes are TRBV27 and TRBJ2-2, with D perhaps matching TRBD2 (7 bases). From germline, CDR1 is MNHEY and CDR2 SMNVEV (reference sequence). V was trimmed by 6 bases and J by 4 bases, leaving 24 bases between them. The CDR3 loop spans 18 amino acids. The CDR3, as DNA: TGTGCCAGCAGCAGCTGGAGGGGGGCCCTAGCGGTCACCGGGGAGCTGTTTTTT. Translated: CASSSWRGALAVTGELFF.

The chain has TRBV28 and TRBJ2-1; weak D call: TRBD2 (6 bases). Germline CDR1 and CDR2: MDHEN and SYDVKM. The V end was cut by 5 bases, the J end by 9 bases, with 11 bases between. The CDR3 length is 12 residues. The CDR3 is CASSGTHGEQFF. CDR3 DNA sequence: TGTGCCAGCAGTGGGACTCACGGTGAGCAGTTCTTC.

This clone showed up many times. The chain combines TRBV7-3 with TRBJ1-1; D call uncertain. Germline loops: CDR1 SGHTA, CDR2 FQGTGA. V was pared by 2 bases and J by 5 bases, with 15 bases between. The CDR3 sequence is 15 residues long. Here the CDR3 reads CASSLDPGSGTEAFF. The CDR3 bases are TGTGCCAGCAGCTTAGATCCGGGGTCGGGAACTGAAGCTTTCTTT.

This rearrangement joins TRBV5-1 to TRBJ1-1; 8 bases align to TRBD1. Germline V gene data show CDR1 as SGHRS and CDR2 as YFSETQ. J was trimmed by 7 bases and V by 5 bases; bases with no gene match: 7. This CDR3 is 13 amino acids long. The CDR3 is CASREQGDGEAFF. CDR3 DNA sequence: TGCGCCAGCAGAGAACAGGGGGACGGTGAAGCTTTCTTT.

This chain uses TRBV4-1 with TRBJ1-4, with 7 nucleotides matching TRBD1. The CDR3 contains 18 residues. Germline-derived CDR1 and CDR2 are MGHRA and YSYEKL. With V trimmed by 4 bases and J by 3 bases, 14 bases remained unmatched. This CDR3 reads CASSLQGSGTASNEKLFF. The CDR3 DNA follows: TGCGCCAGCAGCCTACAGGGCTCCGGGACAGCCTCTAATGAAAAACTGTTTTTT.

This clone has only a few counts. In nucleotides, the CDR3 is TGTGCCAGCAGCGTAGGCGGGAGGACTGAAGCTTTCTTT. It translates to CASSVGGRTEAFF. This sequence joins TRBV5-6 and TRBJ1-1; D is unclear. The ends were cut back, 4 bases at V and 5 bases at J, with 12 bases in the middle. The CDR3 has 13 residues. Looked up from germline, CDR1 is SGHDT and CDR2 is YYEEEE.

This sequence joins TRBV27 and TRBJ2-5; tentative D call: TRBD1 (6 bases). CDR3 length equals 18 residues. From germline, CDR1 is MNHEY and CDR2 SMNVEV (reference sequence). The V gene lost 6 bases and the J gene lost 2 bases, with 25 bases spanning the gap. The CDR3 DNA sequence: TGTGCCAGCAGGTCTTCCGTAACAGGGAAAGTAAGGCAAGAGACCCAGTACTTC. This translates into CASRSSVTGKVRQETQYF.

The genes are TRBV5-1 and TRBJ1-2; D possibly corresponds to TRBD1 (6 bases). Per the germline V gene, CDR1 is SGHRS and CDR2 is YFSETQ. The CDR3 length is 13 residues. The V gene lost 4 bases and the J gene lost 2 bases, with 9 bases spanning the gap. The chain's CDR3 is CASSVGQNYGYTF. The DNA for the CDR3 is TGCGCCAGCAGCGTCGGACAGAACTATGGCTACACCTTC.

This chain connects TRBV9 to TRBJ1-3, with a weak D call TRBD1 (5 bases). CDR1 and CDR2 from the germline V gene are SGDLS and YYNGEE. The ends were cut back, 0 bases at V and 3 bases at J, with 22 bases in the middle. CDR3 length equals 19 residues. The CDR3 DNA sequence: TGTGCCAGCAGCGTAGCCCACTCAAATACGGGGGGTTTTGGAAACACCATATATTTT. Its protein product is CASSVAHSNTGGFGNTIYF.

The CDR3, as DNA: TGTGCCATCAGTAGGGACAGGATAAATGACGAGCAGTACTTC. As protein: CAISRDRINDEQYF. The chain joins TRBV10-3 to TRBJ2-7; 8 nucleotides align to TRBD1. This CDR3 has 14 residues. With V trimmed by 5 bases and J by 5 bases, 8 bases remained unmatched. The germline V gene encodes CDR1 ENHRY and CDR2 SYGVKD.

The chain combines TRBV27 with TRBJ2-3; TRBD2 aligns across 8 bases. The germline V gene encodes CDR1 MNHEY and CDR2 SMNVEV (reference sequence). V lost 5 bases to trimming and J lost 7 bases; unmatched junction nucleotides: 14. This CDR3 is built from 16 residues. The CDR3 sequence: CASSPPGSGSPHTQYF. In DNA form, the CDR3 reads TGTGCCAGCAGTCCCCCGGGGAGCGGGAGTCCCCATACGCAGTATTTT.

V usage is TRBV10-3 and J usage is TRBJ2-7, with TRBD1 matching 9 bases. The CDR3 contains 11 residues. Germline values: CDR1 ENHRY, CDR2 SYGVKD. Unmatched junction bases numbered 1, after V lost 9 bases and J lost 4 bases. CDR3 residues: CAMGQGYEQYF. CDR3 nucleotides: TGTGCCATGGGACAGGGTTACGAGCAGTACTTC.

The chain couples TRBV7-6 to TRBJ2-7; D perhaps matches TRBD2 (6 bases). V was trimmed by 3 bases and J by 2 bases, leaving 11 bases between them. The CDR3 sequence is 14 residues long. Germline CDR1 SGHVS, CDR2 FNYEAQ. The CDR3 loop reads CASSFGGTTYEQYF. The CDR3 DNA follows: TGTGCCAGCAGCTTTGGGGGGACCACCTACGAGCAGTACTTC.

The V and J genes are TRBV4-1 and TRBJ1-1; D not certain. V was shortened by 4 bases and J by 0 bases, with 15 bases between the two germline ends. Germline assignment: CDR1 MGHRA and CDR2 YSYEKL. The CDR3 length is 16 residues. The CDR3 spells CASSPPALGMNTEAFF. CDR3 nucleotide sequence: TGCGCCAGCAGCCCTCCGGCGCTCGGGATGAACACTGAAGCTTTCTTT.

There are a few counts of this clone. J is TRBJ1-2 and V is TRBV28; 9 bases match TRBD1. The CDR3 sequence is 14 residues long. In germline, CDR1 is MDHEN, CDR2 SYDVKM. Trimming at V came to 2 bases and at J to 5 bases, leaving 3 bases not matched to a gene. The CDR3: CASSLGDRVYGYTF. In DNA, the CDR3 is TGTGCCAGCAGTTTAGGGGACAGGGTATATGGCTACACCTTC.